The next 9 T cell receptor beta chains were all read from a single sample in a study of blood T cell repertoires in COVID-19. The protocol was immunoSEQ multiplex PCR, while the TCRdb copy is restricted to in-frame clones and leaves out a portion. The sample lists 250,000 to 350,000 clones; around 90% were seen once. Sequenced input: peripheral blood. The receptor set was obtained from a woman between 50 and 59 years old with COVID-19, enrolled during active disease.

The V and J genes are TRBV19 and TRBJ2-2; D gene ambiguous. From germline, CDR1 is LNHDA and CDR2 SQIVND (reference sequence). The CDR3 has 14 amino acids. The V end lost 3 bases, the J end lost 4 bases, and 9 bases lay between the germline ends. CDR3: CASSITAGTGELFF. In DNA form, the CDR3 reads TGTGCCAGTAGTATCACGGCAGGCACCGGGGAGCTGTTTTTT.

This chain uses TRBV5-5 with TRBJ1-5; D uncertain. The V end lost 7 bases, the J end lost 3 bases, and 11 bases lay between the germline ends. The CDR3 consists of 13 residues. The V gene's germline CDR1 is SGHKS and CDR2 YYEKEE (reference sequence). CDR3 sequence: CASGYSTNQPQHF. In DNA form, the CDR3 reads TGTGCCAGCGGTTACTCTACCAATCAGCCCCAGCATTTT.

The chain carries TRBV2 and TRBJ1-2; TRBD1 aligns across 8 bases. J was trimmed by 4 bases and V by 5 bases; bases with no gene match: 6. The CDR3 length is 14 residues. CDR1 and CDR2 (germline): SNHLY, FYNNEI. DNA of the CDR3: TGTGCCAGCAGTAACGACAGGGGCCCCTATGGCTACACCTTC. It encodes CASSNDRGPYGYTF.

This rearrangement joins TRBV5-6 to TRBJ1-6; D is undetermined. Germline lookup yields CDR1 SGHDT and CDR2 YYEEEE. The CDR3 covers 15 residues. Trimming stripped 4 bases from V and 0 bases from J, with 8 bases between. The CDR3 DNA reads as TGTGCCAGCAGCCTCAGAAACTCCTATAATTCACCCCTCCACTTT. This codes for CASSLRNSYNSPLHF.

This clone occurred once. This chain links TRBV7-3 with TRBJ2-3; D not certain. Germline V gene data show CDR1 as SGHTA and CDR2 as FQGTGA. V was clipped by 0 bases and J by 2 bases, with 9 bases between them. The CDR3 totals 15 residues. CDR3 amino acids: CASSLTPGSTDTQYF. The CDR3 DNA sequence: TGTGCCAGCAGCTTAACTCCAGGCTCCACAGATACGCAGTATTTT.

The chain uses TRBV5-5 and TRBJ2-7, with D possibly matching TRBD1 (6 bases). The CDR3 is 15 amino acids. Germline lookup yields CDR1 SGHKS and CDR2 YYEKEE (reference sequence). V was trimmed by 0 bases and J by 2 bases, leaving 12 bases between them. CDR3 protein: CASSLGQEPTYEQYF. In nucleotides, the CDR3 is TGTGCCAGCAGCTTGGGACAGGAGCCAACCTACGAGCAGTACTTC.

CDR3 DNA: TGTGCCTGGAGTCCCGGACTAAAAGAGCAGTTCTTC. Its translation: CAWSPGLKEQFF. The V and J genes are TRBV30 and TRBJ2-1; weak D call: TRBD2 (6 bases). Germline V CDR1 and CDR2: GTSNPN, SVGIG (reference sequence). V lost 2 bases and J lost 10, with 12 bases in between. The CDR3 is 12 amino acids.

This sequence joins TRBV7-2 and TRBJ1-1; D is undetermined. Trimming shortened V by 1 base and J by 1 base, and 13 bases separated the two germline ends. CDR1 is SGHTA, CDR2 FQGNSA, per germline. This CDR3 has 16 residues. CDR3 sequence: CASSLVNLLSNTEAFF. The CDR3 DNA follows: TGTGCCAGCAGCTTAGTAAACTTATTATCGAACACTGAAGCTTTCTTT.

The CDR3 DNA reads as TGTGCCAGTAGTCCTTGGAGCGACCAAGAGACCCAGTACTTC. Translating gives CASSPWSDQETQYF. The chain is built from TRBV19 and TRBJ2-5, with no clear D. This CDR3 has 14 amino acids. CDR1 and CDR2 from the germline V gene are LNHDA and SQIVND (reference sequence). Trimming stripped 5 bases from V and 0 bases from J, with 10 bases between.